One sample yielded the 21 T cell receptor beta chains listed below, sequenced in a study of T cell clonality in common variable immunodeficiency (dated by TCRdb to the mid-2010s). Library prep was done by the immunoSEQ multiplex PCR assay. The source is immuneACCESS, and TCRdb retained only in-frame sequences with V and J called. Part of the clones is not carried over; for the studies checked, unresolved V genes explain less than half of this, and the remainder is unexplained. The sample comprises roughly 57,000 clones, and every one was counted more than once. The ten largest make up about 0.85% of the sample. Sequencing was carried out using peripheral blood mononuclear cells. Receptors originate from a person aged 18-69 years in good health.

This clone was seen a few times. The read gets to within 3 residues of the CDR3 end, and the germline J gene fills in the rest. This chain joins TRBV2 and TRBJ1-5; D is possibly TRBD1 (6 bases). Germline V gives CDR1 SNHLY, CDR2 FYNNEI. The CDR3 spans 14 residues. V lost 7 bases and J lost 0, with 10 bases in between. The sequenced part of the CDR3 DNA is TGTGCCAGCACAAGGACAGATAGCAATCAGCCC. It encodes CASTRTDSNQP. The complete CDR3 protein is CASTRTDSNQPQHF.

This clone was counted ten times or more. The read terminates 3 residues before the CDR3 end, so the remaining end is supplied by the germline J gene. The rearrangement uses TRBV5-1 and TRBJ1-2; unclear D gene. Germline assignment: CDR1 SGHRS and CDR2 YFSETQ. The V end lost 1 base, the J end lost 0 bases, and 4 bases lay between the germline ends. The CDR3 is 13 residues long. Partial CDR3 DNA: TGCGCCAGCAGCTTGACACCTAACTATGGC. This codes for CASSLTPNYG. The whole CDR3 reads CASSLTPNYGYTF.

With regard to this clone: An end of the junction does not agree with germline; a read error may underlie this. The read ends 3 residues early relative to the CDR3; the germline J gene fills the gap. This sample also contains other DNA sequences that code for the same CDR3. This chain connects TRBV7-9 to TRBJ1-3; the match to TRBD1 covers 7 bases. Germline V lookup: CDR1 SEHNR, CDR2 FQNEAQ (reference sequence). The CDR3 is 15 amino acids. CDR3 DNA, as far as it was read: TGTGCCAGCAGCTTTTTCCGGGACAGTGGAAACACA. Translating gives CASSFFRDSGNT. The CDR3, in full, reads CASSFFRDSGNTIYF. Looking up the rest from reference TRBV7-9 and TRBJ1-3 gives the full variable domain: DTGVSQNPRHKITKRGQNVTFRCDPISEHNRLYWYRQTLGQGPEFLTYFQNEAQLEKSRLLSDRFSAERPKGSFSTLEIQRTEQGDSAMYLCASSFFRDSGNTIYFGEGSWLTVV.

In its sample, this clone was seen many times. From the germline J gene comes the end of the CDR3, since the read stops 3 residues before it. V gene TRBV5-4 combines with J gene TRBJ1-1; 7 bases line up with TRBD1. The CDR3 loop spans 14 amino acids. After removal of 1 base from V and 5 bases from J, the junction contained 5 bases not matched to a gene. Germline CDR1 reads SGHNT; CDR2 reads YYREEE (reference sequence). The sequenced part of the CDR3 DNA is TGTGCCAGCAGCTTGCAGGGGGGATCTACTGAA. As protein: CASSLQGGSTE. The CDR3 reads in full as CASSLQGGSTEAFF.

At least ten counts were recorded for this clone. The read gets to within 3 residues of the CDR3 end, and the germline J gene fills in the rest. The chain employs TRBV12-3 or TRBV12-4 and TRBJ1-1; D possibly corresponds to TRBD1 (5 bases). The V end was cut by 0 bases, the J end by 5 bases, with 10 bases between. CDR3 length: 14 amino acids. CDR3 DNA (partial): TGTGCCAGCAGTTTAGCGGGGGGTATGACTGAA. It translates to CASSLAGGMTE. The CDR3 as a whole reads CASSLAGGMTEAFF.

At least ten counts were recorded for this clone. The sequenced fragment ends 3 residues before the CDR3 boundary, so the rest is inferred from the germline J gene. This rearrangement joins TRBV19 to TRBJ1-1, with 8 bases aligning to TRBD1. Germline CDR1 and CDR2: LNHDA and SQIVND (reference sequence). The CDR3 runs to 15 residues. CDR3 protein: CASSIDLGQAEGAFF. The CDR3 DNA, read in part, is TGTGCCAGTAGTATAGACCTGGGACAGGCAGAAGGA.

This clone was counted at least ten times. CDR3 region: CASSIVASTYEQFF. The covered CDR3 bases are TGTGCCAGTAGTATAGTAGCTAGTACGTATGAG. The chain couples TRBV19 to TRBJ2-1; D ambiguous. The DNA ends 3 residues before the CDR3 does, and the rest of the CDR3 is filled in from the germline J gene. V was cut by 1 base and J by 8 bases, with 12 bases left in between. CDR1 LNHDA and CDR2 SQIVND come from the germline V gene (reference sequence). This CDR3 is built from 14 residues.

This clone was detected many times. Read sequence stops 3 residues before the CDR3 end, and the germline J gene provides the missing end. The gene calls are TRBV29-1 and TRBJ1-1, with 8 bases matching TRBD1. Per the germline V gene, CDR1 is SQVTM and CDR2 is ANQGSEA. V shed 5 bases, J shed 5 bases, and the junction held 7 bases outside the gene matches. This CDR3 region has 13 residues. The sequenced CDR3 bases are TGCAGCGTTTCAGGGGGCCTTGGAACTGAA. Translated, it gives CSVSGGLGTE. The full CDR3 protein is CSVSGGLGTEAFF.

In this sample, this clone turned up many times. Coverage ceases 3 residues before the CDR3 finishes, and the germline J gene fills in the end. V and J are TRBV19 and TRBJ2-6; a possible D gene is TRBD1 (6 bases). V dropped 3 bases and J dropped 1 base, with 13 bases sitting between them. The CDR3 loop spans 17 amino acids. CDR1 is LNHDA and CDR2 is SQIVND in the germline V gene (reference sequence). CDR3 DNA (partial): TGTGCCAGTAGTATTGGGGGCCCAACTTCTGGGGCCAACGTC. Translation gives CASSIGGPTSGANV. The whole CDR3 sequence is CASSIGGPTSGANVLTF. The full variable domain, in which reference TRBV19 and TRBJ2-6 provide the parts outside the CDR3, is DGGITQSPKYLFRKEGQNVTLSCEQNLNHDAMYWYRQDPGQGLRLIYYSQIVNDFQKGDIAEGYSVSREKKESFPLTVTSAQKNPTAFYLCASSIGGPTSGANVLTFGAGSRLTVL.

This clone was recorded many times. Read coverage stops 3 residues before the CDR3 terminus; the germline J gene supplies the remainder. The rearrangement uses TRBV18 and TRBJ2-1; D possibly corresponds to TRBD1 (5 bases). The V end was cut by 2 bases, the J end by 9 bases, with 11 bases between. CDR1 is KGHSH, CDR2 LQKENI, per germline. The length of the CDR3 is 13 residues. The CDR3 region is CASSPWQGTEQFF. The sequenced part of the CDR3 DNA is TGTGCCAGCTCACCATGGCAGGGTACTGAG.

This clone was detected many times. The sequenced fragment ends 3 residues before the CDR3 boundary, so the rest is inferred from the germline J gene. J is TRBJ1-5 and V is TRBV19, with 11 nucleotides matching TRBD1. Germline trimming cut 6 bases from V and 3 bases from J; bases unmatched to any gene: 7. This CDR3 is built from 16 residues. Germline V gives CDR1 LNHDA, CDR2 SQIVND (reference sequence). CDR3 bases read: TGTGCCAGTAGACAGGGGACAGGGGGTTACAATCAGCCC. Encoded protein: CASRQGTGGYNQP. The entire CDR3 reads CASRQGTGGYNQPQHF.

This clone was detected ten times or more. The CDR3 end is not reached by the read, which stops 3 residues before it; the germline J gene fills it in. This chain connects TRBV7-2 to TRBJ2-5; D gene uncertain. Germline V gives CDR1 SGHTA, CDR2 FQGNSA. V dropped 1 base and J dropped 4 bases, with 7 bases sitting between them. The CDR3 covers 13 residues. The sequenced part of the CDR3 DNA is TGTGCCAGCAGCTTAGTAGTGGTAGAGACC. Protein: CASSLVVVET. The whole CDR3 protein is CASSLVVVETQYF.

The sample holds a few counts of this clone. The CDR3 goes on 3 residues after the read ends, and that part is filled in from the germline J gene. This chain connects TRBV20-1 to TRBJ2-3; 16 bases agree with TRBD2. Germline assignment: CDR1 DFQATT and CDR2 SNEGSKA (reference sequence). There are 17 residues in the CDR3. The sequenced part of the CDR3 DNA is TGCAGTGCTAGAGGCGCCGGGACTAGCGGGGGGGGAGAGACG. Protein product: CSARGAGTSGGGET. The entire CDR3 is CSARGAGTSGGGETQYF.

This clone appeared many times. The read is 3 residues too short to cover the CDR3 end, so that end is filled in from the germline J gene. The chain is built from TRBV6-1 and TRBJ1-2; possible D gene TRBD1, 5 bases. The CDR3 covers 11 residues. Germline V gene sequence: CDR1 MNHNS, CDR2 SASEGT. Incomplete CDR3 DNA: TGTGCCAGCAGTGCAGACAGCGGC. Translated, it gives CASSADSG. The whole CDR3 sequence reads CASSADSGYTF.

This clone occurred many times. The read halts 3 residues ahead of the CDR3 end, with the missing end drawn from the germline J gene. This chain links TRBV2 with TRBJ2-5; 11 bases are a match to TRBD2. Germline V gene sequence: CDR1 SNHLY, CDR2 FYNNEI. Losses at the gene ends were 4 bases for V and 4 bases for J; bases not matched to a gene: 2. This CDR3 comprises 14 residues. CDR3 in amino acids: CASSGTSGRETQYF. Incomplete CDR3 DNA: TGTGCCAGCAGTGGGACTAGCGGGCGAGAGACC. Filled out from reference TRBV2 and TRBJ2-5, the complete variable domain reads EPEVTQTPSHQVTQMGQEVILRCVPISNHLYFYWYRQILGQKVEFLVSFYNNEISEKSEIFDDQFSVERPDGSNFTLKIRSTKLEDSAMYFCASSGTSGRETQYFGPGTRLLVL.

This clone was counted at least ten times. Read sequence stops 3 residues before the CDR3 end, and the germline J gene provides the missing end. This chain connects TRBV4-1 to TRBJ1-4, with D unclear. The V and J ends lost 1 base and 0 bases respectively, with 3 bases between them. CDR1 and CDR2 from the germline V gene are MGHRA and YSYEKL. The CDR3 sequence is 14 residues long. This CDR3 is CASSQAATNEKLFF. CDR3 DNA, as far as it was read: TGCGCCAGCAGCCAAGCAGCAACTAATGAAAAA.

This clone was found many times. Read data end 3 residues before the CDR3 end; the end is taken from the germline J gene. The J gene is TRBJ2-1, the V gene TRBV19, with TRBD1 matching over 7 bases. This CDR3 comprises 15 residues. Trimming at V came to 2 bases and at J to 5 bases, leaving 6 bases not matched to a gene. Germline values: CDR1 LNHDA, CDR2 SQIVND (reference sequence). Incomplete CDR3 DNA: TGTGCCAGTAGTATAAGGAGACAGGGTAACAATGAG. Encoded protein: CASSIRRQGNNE. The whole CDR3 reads CASSIRRQGNNEQFF.

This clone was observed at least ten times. The covered CDR3 bases are TGTGCCAGCAGCTTGGCCGGGACTGGGAGCAATGAG. Translating gives CASSLAGTGSNE. The full CDR3 sequence reads CASSLAGTGSNEQFF. The rearrangement links TRBV5-4 to TRBJ2-1; possibly TRBD2 for D (6 bases). The DNA ends 3 residues before the CDR3 does, and the rest of the CDR3 is filled in from the germline J gene. Germline CDR1 SGHNT, CDR2 YYREEE (reference sequence). The CDR3 covers 15 residues. Trimming cost V 0 bases and J 6 bases, with 13 bases left between them.

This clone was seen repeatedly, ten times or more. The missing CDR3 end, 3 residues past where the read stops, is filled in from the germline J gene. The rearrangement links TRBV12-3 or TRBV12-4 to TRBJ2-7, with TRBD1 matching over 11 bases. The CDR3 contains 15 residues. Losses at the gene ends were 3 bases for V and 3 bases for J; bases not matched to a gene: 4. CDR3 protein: CASSFPGQGVYEQYF. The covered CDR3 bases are TGTGCCAGCAGTTTCCCGGGACAGGGGGTCTACGAG.

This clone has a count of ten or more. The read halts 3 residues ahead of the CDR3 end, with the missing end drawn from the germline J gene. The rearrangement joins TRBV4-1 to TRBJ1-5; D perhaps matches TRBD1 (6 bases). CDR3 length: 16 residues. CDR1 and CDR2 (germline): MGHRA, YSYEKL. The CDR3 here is CASSQDASGGPLPQHF. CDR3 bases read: TGCGCCAGCAGCCAAGATGCTAGCGGGGGCCCACTTCCC.

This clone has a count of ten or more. CDR3 residues: CASGTSVRLGQPQHF. The sequenced CDR3 bases are TGTGCCAGCGGGACATCAGTCAGGCTGGGTCAGCCC. The chain uses TRBV7-2 and TRBJ1-5, with D maybe TRBD1 (6 bases). The read is 3 residues too short to cover the CDR3 end, so that end is filled in from the germline J gene. CDR3 size: 15 residues. Germline CDR1 is SGHTA and CDR2 is FQGNSA. V lost 8 bases and J 6 bases, leaving 20 bases between the germline ends. The whole variable domain, remainder taken from reference TRBV7-2 and TRBJ1-5, is GAGVSQSPSNKVTEKGKDVELRCDPISGHTALYWYRQSLGQGLEFLIYFQGNSAPDKSGLPSDRFSAERTGGSVSTLTIQRTQQEDSAVYLCASGTSVRLGQPQHFGDGTRLSIL.